The clone carrying this T cell receptor (beta chain) came up a few times. What it recognizes is unknown. Between the trimmed V and J ends, which lost 5 bases and 3 bases, there was a span of 12 bases. Germline V CDR1 and CDR2: SGHVS, FNYEAQ. The CDR3 runs to 14 residues. The data originate from a study of T cell repertoires in cytomegalovirus infection. Across the study: CMV epitopes that were recently identified and HLA-C-restricted were used alongside well-studied HLA-B-restricted ones. CMV infection and matching HLA type were both indicated by public TCR beta signatures. Notes on the study in general: Summed frequency of shared TCR beta families picked out CMV carriers who also had the relevant HLA. In two of eight donors, the top clonotype was HLA-C-restricted CMV-specific.

Via MiXCR, TCRdb re-called the reads, giving one row per CDR3 protein. The table lists about 920,000 distinct CDR3 sequences, approximately 33% of them singletons. This chain joins TRBV7-6 and TRBJ2-3, with D possibly matching TRBD2 (6 bases). The sequence came from a human donor in good health (CMV status not recorded). Some clones in this sample may be carry-over from other donors' samples. The material was cultured CD8+ T cells from PBMCs, obtained from culture after CMV antigen stimulation. CDR3: CASSTTGETDTQYF. CDR3 bases: TGTGCCAGCAGCACCACGGGAGAAACAGATACGCAGTATTTT.